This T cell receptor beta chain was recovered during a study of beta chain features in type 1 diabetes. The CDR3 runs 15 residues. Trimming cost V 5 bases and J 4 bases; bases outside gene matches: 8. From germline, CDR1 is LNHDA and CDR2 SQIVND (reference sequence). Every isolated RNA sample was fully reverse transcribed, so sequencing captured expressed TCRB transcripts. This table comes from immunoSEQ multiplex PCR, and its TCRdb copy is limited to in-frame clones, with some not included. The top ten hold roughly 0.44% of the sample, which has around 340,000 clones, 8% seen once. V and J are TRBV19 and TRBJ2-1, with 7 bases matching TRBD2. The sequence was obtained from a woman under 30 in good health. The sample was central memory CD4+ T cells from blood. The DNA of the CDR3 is TGTGCCAGTAGTCGACGGCTAGCGGAGTACAATGAGCAGTTCTTC. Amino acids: CASSRRLAEYNEQFF.